The 10 T cell receptor beta chains below come from one sample, sequenced in a study of blood T cell repertoires in COVID-19. Using immunoSEQ multiplex PCR, the repertoire was profiled, and TCRdb retains in-frame clones only, with some absent. The sample consists of 150,000 to 200,000 clones, about 88% of them appearing once. Material for sequencing was PBMCs or T cells enriched from blood (not recorded which). These receptors came from a woman in her late teens or twenties who had recovered from COVID-19.

This sequence joins TRBV28 and TRBJ1-2; possible D gene TRBD1, 5 bases. V lost 6 bases and J 4 bases, leaving 12 bases between the germline ends. The germline V gene has CDR1 MDHEN and CDR2 SYDVKM. The CDR3 consists of 13 residues. The CDR3 spells CASSGGSLYGYTF. CDR3 nucleotides: TGTGCCAGCAGCGGGGGTTCCCTCTATGGCTACACCTTC.

The chain employs TRBV19 and TRBJ2-1; 9 bases match TRBD1. The CDR3 is 14 amino acids. Looked up from germline, CDR1 is LNHDA and CDR2 is SQIVND (reference sequence). Trimming removed 6 bases from V and 4 bases from J; junction bases left unmatched: 4. CDR3 amino acids: CASSLGQGYNEQFF. The CDR3 nucleotides read TGTGCCAGTAGCTTGGGACAGGGTTACAATGAGCAGTTCTTC.

The chain links TRBV5-6 to TRBJ2-3; 11 nucleotides line up with TRBD1. The CDR3 is 18 residues long. Losses at the gene ends were 4 bases for V and 0 bases for J; bases not matched to a gene: 10. Germline V lookup: CDR1 SGHDT, CDR2 YYEEEE. DNA for the CDR3: TGTGCCAGCAGCCATCCGGACAGGGGGCGATTGAGCACAGATACGCAGTATTTT. The encoded protein is CASSHPDRGRLSTDTQYF.

The J gene is TRBJ2-2, the V gene TRBV2; the D gene is possibly TRBD2 (6 bases). Trimming took 8 bases from V and 0 from J, leaving 13 bases between them. The CDR3 consists of 15 residues. The germline gives CDR1 SNHLY, CDR2 FYNNEI. DNA for the CDR3: TGTGCCAGCGCGGGGAAAATTTCGAACACCGGGGAGCTGTTTTTT. Its translation is CASAGKISNTGELFF. The whole variable domain, filled in from reference TRBV2 and TRBJ2-2, reads EPEVTQTPSHQVTQMGQEVILRCVPISNHLYFYWYRQILGQKVEFLVSFYNNEISEKSEIFDDQFSVERPDGSNFTLKIRSTKLEDSAMYFCASAGKISNTGELFFGEGSRLTVL.

The genes are TRBV5-1 and TRBJ2-1, with TRBD2 identical over 11 bases. CDR3 length: 15 residues. Germline CDR1 is SGHRS and CDR2 is YFSETQ. J gave up 7 bases and V 4 bases, and 7 bases lay outside the gene matches. The CDR3 region is CASSVGLAAINEQFF. CDR3 DNA: TGCGCCAGCAGCGTGGGACTAGCGGCAATAAATGAGCAGTTCTTC.

The chain has TRBV11-2 and TRBJ1-2, with D uncertain. This CDR3 has 13 residues. Germline V gene sequence: CDR1 SGHAT, CDR2 FQNNGV. V shed 5 bases and J shed 3 bases, with 10 bases lying between them. In DNA, the CDR3 is TGTGCCAGCAGCACGGGATCCTACTATGGCTACACCTTC. Translating it yields CASSTGSYYGYTF. Looking up the rest from reference TRBV11-2 and TRBJ1-2 gives the full variable domain: EAGVAQSPRYKIIEKRQSVAFWCNPISGHATLYWYQQILGQGPKLLIQFQNNGVVDDSQLPKDRFSAERLKGVDSTLKIQPAKLEDSAVYLCASSTGSYYGYTFGSGTRLTVV.

The genes are TRBV4-1 and TRBJ1-2; 7 bases are a match to TRBD1. The CDR3 is made up of 15 amino acids. V shed 4 bases and J 2 bases; nucleotides not matched to a gene: 7. Germline V gene data show CDR1 as MGHRA and CDR2 as YSYEKL. The CDR3 is CASSLVEGANYGYTF. CDR3 nucleotide sequence: TGCGCCAGCAGCCTCGTGGAGGGGGCAAACTATGGCTACACCTTC.

This chain joins TRBV10-1 and TRBJ2-3, with D possibly matching TRBD1 (5 bases). Germline CDR1 is WNHNN and CDR2 is SYGVQD (reference sequence). V shed 2 bases and J shed 1 base, with 13 bases lying between them. The length of the CDR3 is 16 residues. This CDR3 reads CASSELGPRGTDTQYF. Here the CDR3 DNA reads TGCGCCAGCAGTGAGCTGGGGCCCCGAGGCACAGATACGCAGTATTTT.

This chain links TRBV4-3 with TRBJ2-1, with a weak D call TRBD2 (5 bases). The CDR3 has 15 amino acids. Trimming pared 4 bases from V and 2 bases from J, leaving 12 bases between. CDR1 is LGHNA, CDR2 YSLEER, per germline. Written as DNA, the CDR3 is TGCGCCAGCAGCCCCTGGACTGAGACCTACAATGAGCAGTTCTTC. This codes for CASSPWTETYNEQFF.

The chain couples TRBV7-8 to TRBJ2-7; D may be TRBD1 (5 bases). Germline CDR1 reads SGHVS; CDR2 reads FQNEAQ. CDR3 length: 15 residues. V was shortened by 3 bases and J by 3 bases, with 15 bases between the two germline ends. CDR3 in amino acids: CASSLRRVALYEQYF. In DNA, the CDR3 is TGTGCCAGCAGCTTGCGCAGGGTAGCACTCTACGAGCAGTACTTC.